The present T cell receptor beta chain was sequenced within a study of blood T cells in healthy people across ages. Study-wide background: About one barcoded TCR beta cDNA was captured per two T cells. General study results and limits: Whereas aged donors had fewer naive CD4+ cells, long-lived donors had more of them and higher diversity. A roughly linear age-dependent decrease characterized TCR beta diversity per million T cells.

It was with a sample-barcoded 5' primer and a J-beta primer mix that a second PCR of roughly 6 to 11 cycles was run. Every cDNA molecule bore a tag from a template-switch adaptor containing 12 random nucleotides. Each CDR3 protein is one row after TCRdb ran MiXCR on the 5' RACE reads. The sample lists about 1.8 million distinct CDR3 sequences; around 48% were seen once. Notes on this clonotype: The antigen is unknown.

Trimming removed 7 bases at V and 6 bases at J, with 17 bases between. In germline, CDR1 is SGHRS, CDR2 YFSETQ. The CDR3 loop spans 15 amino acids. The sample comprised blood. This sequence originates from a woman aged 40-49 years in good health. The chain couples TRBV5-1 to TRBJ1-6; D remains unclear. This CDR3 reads CASVYSPTGNSPLHF. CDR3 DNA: TGCGCCAGCGTTTACAGCCCAACGGGTAATTCACCCCTCCACTTT.